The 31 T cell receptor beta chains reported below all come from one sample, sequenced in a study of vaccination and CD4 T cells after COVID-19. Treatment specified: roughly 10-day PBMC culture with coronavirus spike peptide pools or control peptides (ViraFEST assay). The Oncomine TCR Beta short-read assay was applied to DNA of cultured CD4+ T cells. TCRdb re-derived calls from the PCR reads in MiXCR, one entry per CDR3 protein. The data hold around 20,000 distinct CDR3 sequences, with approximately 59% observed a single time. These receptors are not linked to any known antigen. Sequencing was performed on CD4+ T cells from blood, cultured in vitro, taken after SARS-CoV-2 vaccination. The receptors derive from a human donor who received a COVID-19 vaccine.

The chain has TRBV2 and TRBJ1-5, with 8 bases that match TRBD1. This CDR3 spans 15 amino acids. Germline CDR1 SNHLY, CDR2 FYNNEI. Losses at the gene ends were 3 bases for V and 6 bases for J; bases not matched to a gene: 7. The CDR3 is CASSDWGRGLQPQHF. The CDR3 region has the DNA TGTGCCAGCAGTGATTGGGGCAGGGGGCTTCAGCCCCAGCATTTT. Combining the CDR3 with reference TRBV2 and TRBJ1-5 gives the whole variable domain EPEVTQTPSHQVTQMGQEVILRCVPISNHLYFYWYRQILGQKVEFLVSFYNNEISEKSEIFDDQFSVERPDGSNFTLKIRSTKLEDSAMYFCASSDWGRGLQPQHFGDGTRLSIL.

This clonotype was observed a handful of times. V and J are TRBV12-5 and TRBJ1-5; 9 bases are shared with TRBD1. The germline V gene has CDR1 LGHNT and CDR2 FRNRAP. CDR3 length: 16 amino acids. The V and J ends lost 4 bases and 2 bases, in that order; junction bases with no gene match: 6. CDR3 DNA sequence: TGTGCTAGTGGTTGGACAGGGGCTGAGGGCAATCAGCCCCAGCATTTT. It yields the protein CASGWTGAEGNQPQHF.

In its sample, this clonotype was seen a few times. DNA of the CDR3: TGTGCCAGTACGAGCAGGGTTGGTTCACCCCTCCACTTT. Translating gives CASTSRVGSPLHF. V gene TRBV19 combines with J gene TRBJ1-6, with D possibly TRBD1 on 5 matching bases. The CDR3 spans 13 residues. V lost 7 bases to trimming and J lost 9 bases, with 13 bases between them. The germline V gene encodes CDR1 LNHDA and CDR2 SQIVND (reference sequence).

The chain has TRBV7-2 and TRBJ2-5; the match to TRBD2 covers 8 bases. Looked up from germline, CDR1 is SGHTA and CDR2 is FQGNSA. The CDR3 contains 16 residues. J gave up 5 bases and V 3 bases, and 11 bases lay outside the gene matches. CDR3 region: CASSLQGSGDFETQYF. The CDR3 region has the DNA TGTGCCAGCAGCTTGCAAGGTAGCGGGGATTTCGAGACCCAGTACTTC.

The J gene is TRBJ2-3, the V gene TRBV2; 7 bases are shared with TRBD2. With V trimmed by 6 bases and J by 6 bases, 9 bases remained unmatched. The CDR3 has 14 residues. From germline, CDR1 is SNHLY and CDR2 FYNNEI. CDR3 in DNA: TGTGCCAGCAGGGACCGGACTAGTTTGGATACGCAGTATTTT. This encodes CASRDRTSLDTQYF.

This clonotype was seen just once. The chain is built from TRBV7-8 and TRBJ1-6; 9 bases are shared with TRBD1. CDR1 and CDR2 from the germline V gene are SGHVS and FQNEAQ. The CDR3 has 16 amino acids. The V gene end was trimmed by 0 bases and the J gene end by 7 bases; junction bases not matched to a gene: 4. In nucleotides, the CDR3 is TGTGCCAGCAGCTTAGCAGGAGGGACAGGGAATTCACCCCTCCACTTT. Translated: CASSLAGGTGNSPLHF.

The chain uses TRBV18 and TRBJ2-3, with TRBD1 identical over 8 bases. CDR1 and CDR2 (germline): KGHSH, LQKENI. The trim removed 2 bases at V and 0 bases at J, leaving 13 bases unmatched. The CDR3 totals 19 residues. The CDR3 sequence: CASSPRWAGGLESTDTQYF. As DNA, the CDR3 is TGTGCCAGCTCACCAAGATGGGCAGGGGGCCTCGAGAGCACAGATACGCAGTATTTT.

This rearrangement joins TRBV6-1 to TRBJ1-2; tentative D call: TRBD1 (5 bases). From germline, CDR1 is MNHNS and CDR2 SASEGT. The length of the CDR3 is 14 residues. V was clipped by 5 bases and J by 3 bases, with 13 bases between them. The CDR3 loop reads CASSRVGGDYGYTF. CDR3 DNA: TGTGCCAGCAGTCGAGTCGGGGGGGACTATGGCTACACCTTC.

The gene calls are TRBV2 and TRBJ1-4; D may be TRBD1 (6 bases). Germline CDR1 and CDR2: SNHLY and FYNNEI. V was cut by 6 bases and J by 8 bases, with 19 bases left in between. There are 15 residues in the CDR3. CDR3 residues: CASRNLRGSVEKLFF. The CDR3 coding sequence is TGTGCCAGCAGAAACCTCAGGGGCAGCGTCGAAAAACTGTTTTTT.

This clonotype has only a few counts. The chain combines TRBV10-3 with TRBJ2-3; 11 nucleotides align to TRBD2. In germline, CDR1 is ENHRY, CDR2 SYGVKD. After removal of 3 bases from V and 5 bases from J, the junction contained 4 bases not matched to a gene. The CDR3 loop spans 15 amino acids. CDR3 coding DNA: TGTGCCATCAGTGAACTAGCGGGGGTACAAGATACGCAGTATTTT. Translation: CAISELAGVQDTQYF.

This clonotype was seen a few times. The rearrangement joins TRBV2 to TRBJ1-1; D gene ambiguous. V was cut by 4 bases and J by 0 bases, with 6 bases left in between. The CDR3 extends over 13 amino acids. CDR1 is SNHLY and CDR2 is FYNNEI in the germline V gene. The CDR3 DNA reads TGTGCCAGCAGTGGCAGATTGAACACTGAAGCTTTCTTT. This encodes CASSGRLNTEAFF.

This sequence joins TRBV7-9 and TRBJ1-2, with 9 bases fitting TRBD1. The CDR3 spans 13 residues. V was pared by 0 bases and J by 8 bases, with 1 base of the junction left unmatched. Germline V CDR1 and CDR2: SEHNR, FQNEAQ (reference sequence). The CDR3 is CASSLAQGAGYTF. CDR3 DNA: TGTGCCAGCAGCTTAGCACAGGGGGCGGGCTACACCTTC.

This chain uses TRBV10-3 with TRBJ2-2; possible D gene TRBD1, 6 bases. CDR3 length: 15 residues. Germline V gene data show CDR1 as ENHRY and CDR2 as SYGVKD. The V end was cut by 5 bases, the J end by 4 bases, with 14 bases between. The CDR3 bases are TGTGCCATCAGTTCGAGTAGGGGGTTCACCGGGGAGCTGTTTTTT. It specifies CAISSSRGFTGELFF.

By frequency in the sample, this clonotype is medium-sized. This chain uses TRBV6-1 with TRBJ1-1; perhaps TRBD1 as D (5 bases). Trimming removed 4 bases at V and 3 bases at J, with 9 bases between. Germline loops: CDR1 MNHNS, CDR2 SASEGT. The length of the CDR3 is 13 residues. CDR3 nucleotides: TGTGCCAGCAGTGTTCCGGGGGACACTGAAGCTTTCTTT. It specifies CASSVPGDTEAFF.

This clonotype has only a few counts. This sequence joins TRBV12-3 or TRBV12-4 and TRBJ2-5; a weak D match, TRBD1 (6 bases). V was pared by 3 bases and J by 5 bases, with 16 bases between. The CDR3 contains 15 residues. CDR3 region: CASSLSGGEWETQYF. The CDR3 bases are TGTGCCAGCAGTTTGAGTGGGGGCGAATGGGAGACCCAGTACTTC.

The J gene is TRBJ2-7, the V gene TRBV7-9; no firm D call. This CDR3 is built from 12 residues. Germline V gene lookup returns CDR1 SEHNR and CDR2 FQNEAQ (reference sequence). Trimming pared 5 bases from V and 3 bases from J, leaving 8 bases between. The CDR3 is CASSPSGYEQYF. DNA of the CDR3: TGTGCCAGCAGCCCTTCAGGCTACGAGCAGTACTTC.

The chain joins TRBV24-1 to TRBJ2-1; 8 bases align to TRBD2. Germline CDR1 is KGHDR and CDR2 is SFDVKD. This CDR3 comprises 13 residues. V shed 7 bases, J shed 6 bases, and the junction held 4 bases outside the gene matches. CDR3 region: CATSGGAINEQFF. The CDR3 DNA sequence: TGTGCCACCAGCGGGGGGGCCATCAATGAGCAGTTCTTC.

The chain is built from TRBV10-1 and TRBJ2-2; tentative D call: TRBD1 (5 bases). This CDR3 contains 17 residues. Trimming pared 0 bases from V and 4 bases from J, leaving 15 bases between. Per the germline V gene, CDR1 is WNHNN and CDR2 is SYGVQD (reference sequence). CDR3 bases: TGCGCCAGCAGTGAGTCAGAAGGGGCGCAGGGCACCGGGGAGCTGTTTTTT. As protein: CASSESEGAQGTGELFF.

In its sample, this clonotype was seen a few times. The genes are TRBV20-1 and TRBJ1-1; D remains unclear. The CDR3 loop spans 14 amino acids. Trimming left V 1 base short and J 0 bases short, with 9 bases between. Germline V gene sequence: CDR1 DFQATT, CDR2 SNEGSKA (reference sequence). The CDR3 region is CSARAGWMNTEAFF. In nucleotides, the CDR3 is TGCAGTGCTAGAGCCGGCTGGATGAACACTGAAGCTTTCTTT.

Here the CDR3 reads CASSRLTGRAGELFF. The CDR3, as DNA: TGTGCCAGCAGTAGACTGACAGGGCGCGCCGGGGAGCTGTTTTTT. The J gene is TRBJ2-2, the V gene TRBV28; TRBD1 agrees at 7 bases. The CDR3 has 15 residues. From germline, CDR1 is MDHEN and CDR2 SYDVKM. V shed 5 bases, J shed 6 bases, and the junction held 9 bases outside the gene matches.

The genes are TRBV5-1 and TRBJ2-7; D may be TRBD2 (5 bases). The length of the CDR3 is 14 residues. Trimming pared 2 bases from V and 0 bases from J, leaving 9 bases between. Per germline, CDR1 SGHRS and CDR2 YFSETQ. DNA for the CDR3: TGCGCCAGCAGCTTTAACGGACTCTCCTACGAGCAGTACTTC. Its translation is CASSFNGLSYEQYF.

This chain's CDR3 is CASSLPDLTSGGAGNTGELFF. The CDR3 coding sequence is TGCGCCAGCAGCTTGCCGGACCTCACTAGCGGGGGGGCCGGGAACACCGGGGAGCTGTTTTTT. The V gene is TRBV5-1, the J gene TRBJ2-2; 13 positions agree with TRBD2. The CDR3 is 21 amino acids. J was trimmed by 1 base and V by 1 base; bases with no gene match: 13. Per germline, CDR1 SGHRS and CDR2 YFSETQ.

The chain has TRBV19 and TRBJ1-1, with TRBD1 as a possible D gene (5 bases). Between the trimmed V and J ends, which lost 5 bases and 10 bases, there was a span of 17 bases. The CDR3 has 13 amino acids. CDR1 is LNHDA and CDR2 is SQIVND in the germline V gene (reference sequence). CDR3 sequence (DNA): TGTGCCAGTAGTCCAGGGACGGCAAGAGGAGCTTTCTTT. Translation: CASSPGTARGAFF.

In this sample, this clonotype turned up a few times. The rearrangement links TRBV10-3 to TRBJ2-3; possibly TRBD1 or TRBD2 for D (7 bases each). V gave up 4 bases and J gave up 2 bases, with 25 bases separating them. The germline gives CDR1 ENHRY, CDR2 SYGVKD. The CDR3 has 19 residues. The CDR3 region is CAISGPTYNRGGDTDTQYF. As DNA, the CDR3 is TGTGCCATCAGTGGTCCGACTTACAACAGGGGAGGGGACACAGATACGCAGTATTTT.

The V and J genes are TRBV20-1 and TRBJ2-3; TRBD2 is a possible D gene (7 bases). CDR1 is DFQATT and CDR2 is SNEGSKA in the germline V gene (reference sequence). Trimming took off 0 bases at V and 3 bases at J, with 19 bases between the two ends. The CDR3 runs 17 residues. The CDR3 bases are TGCAGTGCTAGAGATCTCTGGGGGGGGCCGGCGACAGATACGCAGTATTTT. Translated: CSARDLWGGPATDTQYF.

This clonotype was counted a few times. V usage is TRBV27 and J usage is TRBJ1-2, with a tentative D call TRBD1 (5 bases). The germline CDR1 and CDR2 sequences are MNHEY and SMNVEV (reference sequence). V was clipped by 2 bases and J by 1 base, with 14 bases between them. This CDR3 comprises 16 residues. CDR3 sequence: CASSLQGSDLNYGYTF. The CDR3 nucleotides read TGTGCCAGCAGTTTACAGGGATCGGATCTTAACTATGGCTACACCTTC.

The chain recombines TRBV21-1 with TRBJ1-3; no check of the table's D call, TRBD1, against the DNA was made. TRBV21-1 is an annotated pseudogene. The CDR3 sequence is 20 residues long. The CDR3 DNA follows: TGTGCCAGCAGCAAAGTTCCCGGGACAGGGGGCTGCGAAGAGGGAAACACCATATATTTT. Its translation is CASSKVPGTGGCEEGNTIYF.

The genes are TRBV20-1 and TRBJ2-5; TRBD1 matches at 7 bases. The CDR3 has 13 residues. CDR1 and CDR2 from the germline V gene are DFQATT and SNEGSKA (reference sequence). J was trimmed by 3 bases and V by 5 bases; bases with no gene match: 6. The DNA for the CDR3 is TGCAGTGCTTTTCGACAGGGTGAAGAGACCCAGTACTTC. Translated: CSAFRQGEETQYF.

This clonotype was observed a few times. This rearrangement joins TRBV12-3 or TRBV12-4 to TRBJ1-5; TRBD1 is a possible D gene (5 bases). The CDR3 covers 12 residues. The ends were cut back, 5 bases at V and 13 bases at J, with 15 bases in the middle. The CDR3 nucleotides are TGTGCCAGCAGTCCCGGGGACCCGGAGCAGCATTTT. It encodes CASSPGDPEQHF.

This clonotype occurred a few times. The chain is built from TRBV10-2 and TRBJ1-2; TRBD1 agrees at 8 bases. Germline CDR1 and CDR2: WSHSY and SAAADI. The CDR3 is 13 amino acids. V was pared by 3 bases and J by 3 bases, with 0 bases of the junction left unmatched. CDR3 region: CASSEQGDYGYTF. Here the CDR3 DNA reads TGCGCCAGCAGTGAACAGGGGGACTATGGCTACACCTTC.

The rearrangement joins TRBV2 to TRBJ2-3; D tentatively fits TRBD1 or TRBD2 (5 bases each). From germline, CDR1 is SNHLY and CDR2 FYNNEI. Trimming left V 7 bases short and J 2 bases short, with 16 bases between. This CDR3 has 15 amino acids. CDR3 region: CASIFGAVNTDTQYF. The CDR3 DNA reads TGTGCCAGCATCTTCGGGGCAGTGAACACAGATACGCAGTATTTT.